This TCR beta chain was captured by sequencing in a study of Graves' ophthalmopathy and Graves' hyperthyroidism. The authors amplified TCR beta CDR3 regions, and they did so from RNA transcripts for repertoire sequencing. The first round was an RT-PCR with HTBI primers, and the second round was a multiplex PCR. TCRdb independently ran MiXCR on the multiplex PCR reads; one entry per CDR3 protein. This sample has about 390,000 distinct CDR3 sequences; over 15% occur once, and the top ten carry about 7%. This CDR3 is built from 17 residues. Germline trimming cut 0 bases from V and 0 bases from J; bases unmatched to any gene: 5. Germline V lookup: CDR1 MNHEY, CDR2 SVGEGT. Ten or more counts support this clonotype.

The TCR was taken from a woman under 30 with stable Graves' hyperthyroidism. J is TRBJ2-4 and V is TRBV6-2 or TRBV6-3; 7 bases agree with TRBD1. The material sequenced was peripheral blood. The CDR3 sequence is CASSYSRGLEAKNIQYF. In nucleotides, the CDR3 is TGTGCCAGCAGTTACTCGAGGGGGCTGGAAGCCAAAAACATTCAGTACTTC.